Each of the 8 T cell receptor beta chains below was sequenced from the same sample in a study of cytomegalovirus exposure and HLA in healthy donors (dated by TCRdb to the late 2010s). The library was prepared using the immunoSEQ multiplex PCR assay. For the multiplex PCR, a mixture combining 60 forward primers for TCR Vbeta segments and 13 reverse primers for TCR Jbeta segments was used. The table was pulled from immuneACCESS by TCRdb, which kept in-frame rearrangements only. Such tables lose some clones; where checked, under half of the loss comes from unresolved V genes, and the rest has no known cause. Counted in this sample were more than 95,000 clones; over 75% of them appeared once. The ten largest account for about 6.9% of the sample. Sequencing used PBMCs. These receptors originate from a young man in good health and CMV-seropositive.

This rearrangement joins TRBV27 to TRBJ2-7; 9 bases are a match to TRBD2. Germline-derived CDR1 and CDR2 are MNHEY and SMNVEV (reference sequence). V shed 7 bases and J 2 bases; nucleotides not matched to a gene: 9. The CDR3 consists of 15 residues. The CDR3, as DNA: TGTGCCAGCAAGTGGGCGGGACTAGCAGCCTACGAGCAGTACTTC. It encodes CASKWAGLAAYEQYF.

This rearrangement joins TRBV4-1 to TRBJ1-2; D is perhaps TRBD1 (5 bases). Trimming stripped 3 bases from V and 4 bases from J, with 15 bases between. This CDR3 is 15 amino acids long. CDR1 is MGHRA and CDR2 is YSYEKL in the germline V gene. CDR3 protein: CASSQAGGASYGYTF. In DNA form, the CDR3 reads TGCGCCAGCAGCCAGGCGGGGGGAGCCAGCTATGGCTACACCTTC.

This chain connects TRBV2 to TRBJ1-4; TRBD1 aligns across 7 bases. The V gene's germline CDR1 is SNHLY and CDR2 FYNNEI. Losses at the gene ends were 6 bases for V and 4 bases for J; bases not matched to a gene: 5. The CDR3 runs 14 residues. The CDR3 reads CASRTDRYNEKLFF. The CDR3 region has the DNA TGTGCCAGCAGGACGGACAGGTATAATGAAAAACTGTTTTTT. Together with reference TRBV2 and TRBJ1-4, the CDR3 gives the full variable domain: EPEVTQTPSHQVTQMGQEVILRCVPISNHLYFYWYRQILGQKVEFLVSFYNNEISEKSEIFDDQFSVERPDGSNFTLKIRSTKLEDSAMYFCASRTDRYNEKLFFGSGTQLSVL.

J is TRBJ2-2 and V is TRBV5-1; no reliable D call. The CDR3 loop spans 15 amino acids. In germline, CDR1 is SGHRS, CDR2 YFSETQ. The V and J ends lost 0 bases and 0 bases respectively, with 6 bases between them. The CDR3 here is CASSLENSNTGELFF. In DNA, the CDR3 is TGCGCCAGCAGCTTGGAAAACTCGAACACCGGGGAGCTGTTTTTT.

The chain couples TRBV7-2 to TRBJ2-3; D is perhaps TRBD2 (5 bases). V was cut by 6 bases and J by 4 bases, with 5 bases left in between. Germline V gene data show CDR1 as SGHTA and CDR2 as FQGNSA. The CDR3 extends over 11 amino acids. CDR3: CASRRADTQYF. In nucleotides, the CDR3 is TGTGCCAGCAGGCGGGCAGATACGCAGTATTTT. Based on the CDR3 plus reference TRBV7-2 and TRBJ2-3, the full variable domain is GAGVSQSPSNKVTEKGKDVELRCDPISGHTALYWYRQSLGQGLEFLIYFQGNSAPDKSGLPSDRFSAERTGGSVSTLTIQRTQQEDSAVYLCASRRADTQYFGPGTRLTVL.

The chain combines TRBV5-4 with TRBJ2-2; possibly TRBD1 for D (6 bases). The CDR3 loop spans 17 amino acids. CDR1 is SGHNT, CDR2 YYREEE, per germline (reference sequence). Trimming removed 4 bases from V and 1 base from J, with 17 bases in between. CDR3 bases: TGTGCCAGCAGCCCGAAGGGGGTCCCTATGAACACCGGGGAGCTGTTTTTT. It yields the protein CASSPKGVPMNTGELFF.

The V gene is TRBV30, the J gene TRBJ2-5; weak D call: TRBD2 (5 bases). The CDR3 is 14 amino acids. V was cut by 0 bases and J by 5 bases, with 13 bases left in between. The germline V gene encodes CDR1 GTSNPN and CDR2 SVGIG (reference sequence). CDR3 sequence: CAWSVTGMGETQYF. The CDR3 bases are TGTGCCTGGAGTGTAACCGGGATGGGCGAGACCCAGTACTTC.

The chain links TRBV5-1 to TRBJ2-6, with D maybe TRBD1 (5 bases). The V end lost 0 bases, the J end lost 7 bases, and 14 bases lay between the germline ends. Germline CDR1 SGHRS, CDR2 YFSETQ. The CDR3 loop spans 16 amino acids. The CDR3 nucleotides are TGCGCCAGCAGCTTGGTCGGTCAGGGTGGTGCCAACGTCCTGACTTTC. It yields the protein CASSLVGQGGANVLTF.